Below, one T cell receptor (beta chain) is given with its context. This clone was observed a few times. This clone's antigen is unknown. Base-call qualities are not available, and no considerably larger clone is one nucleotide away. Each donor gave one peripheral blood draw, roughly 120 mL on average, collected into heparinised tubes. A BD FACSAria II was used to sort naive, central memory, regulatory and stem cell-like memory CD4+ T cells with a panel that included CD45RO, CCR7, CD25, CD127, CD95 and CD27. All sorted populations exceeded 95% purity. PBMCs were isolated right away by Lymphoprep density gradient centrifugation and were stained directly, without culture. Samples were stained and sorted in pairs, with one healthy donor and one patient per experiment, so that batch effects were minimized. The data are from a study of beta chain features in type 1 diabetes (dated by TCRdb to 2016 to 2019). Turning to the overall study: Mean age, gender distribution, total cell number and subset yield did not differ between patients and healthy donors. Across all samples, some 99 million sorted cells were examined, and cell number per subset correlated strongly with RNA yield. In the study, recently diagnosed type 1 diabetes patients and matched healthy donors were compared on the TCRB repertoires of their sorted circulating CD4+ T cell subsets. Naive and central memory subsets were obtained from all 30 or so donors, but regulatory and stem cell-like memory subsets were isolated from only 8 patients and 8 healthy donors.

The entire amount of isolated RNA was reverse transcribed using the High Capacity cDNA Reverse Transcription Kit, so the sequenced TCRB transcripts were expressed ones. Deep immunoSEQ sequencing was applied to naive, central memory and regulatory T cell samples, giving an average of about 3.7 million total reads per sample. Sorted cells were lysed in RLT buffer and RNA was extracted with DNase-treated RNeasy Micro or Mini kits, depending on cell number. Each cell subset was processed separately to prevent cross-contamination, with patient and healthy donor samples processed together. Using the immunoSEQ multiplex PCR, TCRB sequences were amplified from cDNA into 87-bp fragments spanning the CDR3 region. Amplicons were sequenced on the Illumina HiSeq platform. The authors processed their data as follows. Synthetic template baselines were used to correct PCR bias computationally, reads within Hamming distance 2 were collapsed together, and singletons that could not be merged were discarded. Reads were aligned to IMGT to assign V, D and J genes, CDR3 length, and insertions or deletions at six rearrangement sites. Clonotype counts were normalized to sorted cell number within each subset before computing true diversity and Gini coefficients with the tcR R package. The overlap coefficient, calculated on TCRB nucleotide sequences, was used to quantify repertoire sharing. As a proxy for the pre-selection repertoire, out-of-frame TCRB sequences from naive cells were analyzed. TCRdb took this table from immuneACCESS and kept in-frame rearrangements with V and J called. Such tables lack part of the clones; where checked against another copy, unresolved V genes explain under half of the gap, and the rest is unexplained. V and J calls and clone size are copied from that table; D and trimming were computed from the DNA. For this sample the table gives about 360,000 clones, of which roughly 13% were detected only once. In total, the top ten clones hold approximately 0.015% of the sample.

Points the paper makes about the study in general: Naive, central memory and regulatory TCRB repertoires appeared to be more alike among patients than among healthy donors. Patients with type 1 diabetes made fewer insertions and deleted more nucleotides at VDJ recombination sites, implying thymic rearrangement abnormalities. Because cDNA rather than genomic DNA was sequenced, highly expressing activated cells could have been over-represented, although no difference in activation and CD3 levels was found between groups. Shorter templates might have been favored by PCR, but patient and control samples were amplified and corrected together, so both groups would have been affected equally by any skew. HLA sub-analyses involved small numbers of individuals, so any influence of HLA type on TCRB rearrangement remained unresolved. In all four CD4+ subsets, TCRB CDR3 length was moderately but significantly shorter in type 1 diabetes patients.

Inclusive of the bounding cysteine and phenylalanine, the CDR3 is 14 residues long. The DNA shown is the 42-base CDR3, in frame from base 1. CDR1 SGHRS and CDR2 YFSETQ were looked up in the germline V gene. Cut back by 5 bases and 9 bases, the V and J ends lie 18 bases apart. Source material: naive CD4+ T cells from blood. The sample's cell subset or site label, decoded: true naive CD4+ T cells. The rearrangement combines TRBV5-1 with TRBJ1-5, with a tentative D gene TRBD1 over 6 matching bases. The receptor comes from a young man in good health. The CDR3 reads CASSEGTPEAPQHF. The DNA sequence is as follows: TGCGCCAGCAGTGAGGGGACACCAGAGGCGCCCCAGCATTTT.